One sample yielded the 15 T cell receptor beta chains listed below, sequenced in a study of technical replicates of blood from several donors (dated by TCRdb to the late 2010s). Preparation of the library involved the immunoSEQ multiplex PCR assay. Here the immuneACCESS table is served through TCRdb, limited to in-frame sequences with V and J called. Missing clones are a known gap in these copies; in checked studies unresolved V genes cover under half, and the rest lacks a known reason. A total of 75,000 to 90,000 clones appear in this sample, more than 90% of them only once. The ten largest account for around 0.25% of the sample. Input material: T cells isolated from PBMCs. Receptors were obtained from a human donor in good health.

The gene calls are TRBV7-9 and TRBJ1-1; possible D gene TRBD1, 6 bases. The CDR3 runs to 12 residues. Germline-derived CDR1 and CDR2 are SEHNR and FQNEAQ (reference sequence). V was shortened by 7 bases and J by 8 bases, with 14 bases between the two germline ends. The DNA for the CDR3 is TGTGCCAGCACCCCCTCCGGGACAGAAGCTTTCTTT. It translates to CASTPSGTEAFF. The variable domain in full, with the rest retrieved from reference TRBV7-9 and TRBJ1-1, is DTGVSQNPRHKITKRGQNVTFRCDPISEHNRLYWYRQTLGQGPEFLTYFQNEAQLEKSRLLSDRFSAERPKGSFSTLEIQRTEQGDSAMYLCASTPSGTEAFFGQGTRLTVV.

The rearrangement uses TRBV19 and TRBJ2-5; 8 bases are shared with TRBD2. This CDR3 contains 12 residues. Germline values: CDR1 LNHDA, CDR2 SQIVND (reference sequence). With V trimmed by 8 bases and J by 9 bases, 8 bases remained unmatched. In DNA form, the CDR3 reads TGTGCCAGTGGAGCGGGAGCATTGGCCCAGTACTTC. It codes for CASGAGALAQYF.

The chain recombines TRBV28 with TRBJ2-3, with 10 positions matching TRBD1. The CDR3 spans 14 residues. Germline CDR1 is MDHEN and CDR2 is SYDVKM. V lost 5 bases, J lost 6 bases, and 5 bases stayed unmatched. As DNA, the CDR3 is TGTGCCAGCAGTGCCGGGACAGGGGTTGATACGCAGTATTTT. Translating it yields CASSAGTGVDTQYF.

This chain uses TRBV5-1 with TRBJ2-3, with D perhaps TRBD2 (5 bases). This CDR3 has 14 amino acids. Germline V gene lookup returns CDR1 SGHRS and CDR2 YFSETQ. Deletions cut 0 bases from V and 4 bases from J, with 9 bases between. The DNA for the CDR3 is TGCGCCAGCAGCTTGGGAGGGAGACCAGATACGCAGTATTTT. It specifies CASSLGGRPDTQYF. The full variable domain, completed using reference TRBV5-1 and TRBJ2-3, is KAGVTQTPRYLIKTRGQQVTLSCSPISGHRSVSWYQQTPGQGLQFLFEYFSETQRNKGNFPGRFSGRQFSNSRSEMNVSTLELGDSALYLCASSLGGRPDTQYFGPGTRLTVL.

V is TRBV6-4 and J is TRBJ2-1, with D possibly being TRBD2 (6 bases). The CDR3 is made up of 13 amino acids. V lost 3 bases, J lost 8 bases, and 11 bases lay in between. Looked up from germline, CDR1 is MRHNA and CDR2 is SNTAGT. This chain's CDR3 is CASSELASDEQFF. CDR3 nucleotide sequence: TGTGCCAGCAGTGAGCTAGCGAGCGATGAGCAGTTCTTC.

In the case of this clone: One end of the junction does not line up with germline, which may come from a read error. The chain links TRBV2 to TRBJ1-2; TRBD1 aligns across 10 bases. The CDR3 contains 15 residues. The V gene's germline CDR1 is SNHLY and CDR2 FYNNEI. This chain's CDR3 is CASREGQGDNYGYTF. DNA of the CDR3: TGTGCCAGCAGAGAAGGACAGGGGGATAACTATGGCTACACCTTC.

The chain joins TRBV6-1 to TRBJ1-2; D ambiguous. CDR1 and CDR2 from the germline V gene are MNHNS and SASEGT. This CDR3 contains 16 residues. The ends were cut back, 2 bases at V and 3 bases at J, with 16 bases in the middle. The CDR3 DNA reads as TGTGCCAGCAGTGAAAGAGGGCGGGGATTTGACTATGGCTACACCTTC. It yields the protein CASSERGRGFDYGYTF.

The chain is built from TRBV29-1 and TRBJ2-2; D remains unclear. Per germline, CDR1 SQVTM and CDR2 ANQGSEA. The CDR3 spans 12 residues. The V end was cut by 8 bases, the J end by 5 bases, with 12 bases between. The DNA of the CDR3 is TGCAGCTCGCACAAACGTACCGGGGAGCTGTTTTTT. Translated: CSSHKRTGELFF.

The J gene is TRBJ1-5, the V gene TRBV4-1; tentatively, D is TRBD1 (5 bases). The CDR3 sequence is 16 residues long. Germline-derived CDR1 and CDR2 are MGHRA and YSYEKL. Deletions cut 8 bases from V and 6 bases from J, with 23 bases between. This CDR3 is CASGVQGTVTTQPQHF. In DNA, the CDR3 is TGCGCCAGCGGCGTCCAGGGTACGGTAACAACTCAGCCCCAGCATTTT.

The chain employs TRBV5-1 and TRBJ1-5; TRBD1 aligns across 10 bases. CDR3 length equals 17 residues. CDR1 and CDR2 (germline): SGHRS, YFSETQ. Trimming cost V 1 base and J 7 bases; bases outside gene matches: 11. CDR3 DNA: TGCGCCAGCAGCTTGAGGCCCCGGGACAGGGGAATCCAGCCCCAGCATTTT. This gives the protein CASSLRPRDRGIQPQHF.

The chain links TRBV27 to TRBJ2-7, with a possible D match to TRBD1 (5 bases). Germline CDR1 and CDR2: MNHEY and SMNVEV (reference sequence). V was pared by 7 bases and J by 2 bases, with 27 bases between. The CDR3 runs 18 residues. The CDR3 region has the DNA TGTGCCAGCACCGAAGTTTTAGGGGTATGGGCAGGGACCTACGAGCAGTACTTC. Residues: CASTEVLGVWAGTYEQYF.

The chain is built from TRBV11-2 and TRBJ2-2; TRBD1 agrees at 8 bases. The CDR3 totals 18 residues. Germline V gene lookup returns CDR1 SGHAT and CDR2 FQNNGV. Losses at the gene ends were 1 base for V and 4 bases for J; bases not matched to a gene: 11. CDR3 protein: CASSLVFVDRGPTGELFF. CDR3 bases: TGTGCCAGCAGCTTAGTCTTCGTCGACAGGGGTCCCACCGGGGAGCTGTTTTTT.

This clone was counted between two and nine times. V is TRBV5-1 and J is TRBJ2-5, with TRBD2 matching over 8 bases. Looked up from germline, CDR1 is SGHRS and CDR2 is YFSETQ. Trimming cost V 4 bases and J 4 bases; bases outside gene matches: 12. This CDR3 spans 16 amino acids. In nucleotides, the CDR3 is TGCGCCAGCAGCCTAAGACCGTCTCTAGCGGGAGAGACCCAGTACTTC. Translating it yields CASSLRPSLAGETQYF.

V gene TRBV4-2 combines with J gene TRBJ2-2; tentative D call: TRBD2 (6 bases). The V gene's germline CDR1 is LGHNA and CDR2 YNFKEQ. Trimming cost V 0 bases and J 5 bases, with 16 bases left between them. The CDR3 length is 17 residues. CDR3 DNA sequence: TGTGCCAGCAGCCAAGATCTTGGGACGGCGGGGACCGGGGAGCTGTTTTTT. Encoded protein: CASSQDLGTAGTGELFF.

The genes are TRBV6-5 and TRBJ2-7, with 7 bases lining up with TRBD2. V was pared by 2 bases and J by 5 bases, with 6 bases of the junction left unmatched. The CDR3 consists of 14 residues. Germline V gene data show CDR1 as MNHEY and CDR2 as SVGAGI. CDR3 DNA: TGTGCCAGCAGTTACCCGGGAGGTGCCCACGAGCAGTACTTC. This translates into CASSYPGGAHEQYF.